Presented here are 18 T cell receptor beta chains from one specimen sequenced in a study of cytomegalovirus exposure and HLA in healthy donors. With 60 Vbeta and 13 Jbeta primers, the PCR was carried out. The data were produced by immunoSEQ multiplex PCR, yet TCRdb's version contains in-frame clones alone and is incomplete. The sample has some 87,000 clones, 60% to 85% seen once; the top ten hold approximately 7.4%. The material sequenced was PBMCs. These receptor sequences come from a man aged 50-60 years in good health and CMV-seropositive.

In DNA form, the CDR3 reads TGTGCCAGAAGCCAGGGACTAGCGGGGGTCAATGAGCAGTTCTTC. It is translated as CARSQGLAGVNEQFF. The V gene is TRBV5-3, the J gene TRBJ2-1; 14 positions match TRBD2. TRBV5-3 is annotated as an ORF whose role is uncertain. V lost 4 bases and J lost 6; bases outside the gene matches: 3. This CDR3 is built from 15 residues.

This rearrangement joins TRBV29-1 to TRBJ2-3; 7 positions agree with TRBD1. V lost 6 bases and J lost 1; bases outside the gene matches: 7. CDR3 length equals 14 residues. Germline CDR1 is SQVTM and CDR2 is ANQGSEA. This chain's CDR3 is CSVERGLGTDTQYF. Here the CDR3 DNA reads TGCAGCGTGGAAAGGGGGCTGGGCACAGATACGCAGTATTTT.

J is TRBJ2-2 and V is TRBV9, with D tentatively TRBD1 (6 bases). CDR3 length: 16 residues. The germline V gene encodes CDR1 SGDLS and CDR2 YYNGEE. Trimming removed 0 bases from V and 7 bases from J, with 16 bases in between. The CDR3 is CASSVEQGEVGGELFF. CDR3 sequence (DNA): TGTGCCAGCAGCGTAGAACAGGGTGAAGTCGGCGGGGAGCTGTTTTTT.

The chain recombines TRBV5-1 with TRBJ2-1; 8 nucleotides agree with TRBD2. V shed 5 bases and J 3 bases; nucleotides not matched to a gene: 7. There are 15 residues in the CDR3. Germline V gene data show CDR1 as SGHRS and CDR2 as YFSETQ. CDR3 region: CASSSRTSSYNEQFF. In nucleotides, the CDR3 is TGCGCCAGCAGTTCGAGGACTAGCAGCTACAATGAGCAGTTCTTC.

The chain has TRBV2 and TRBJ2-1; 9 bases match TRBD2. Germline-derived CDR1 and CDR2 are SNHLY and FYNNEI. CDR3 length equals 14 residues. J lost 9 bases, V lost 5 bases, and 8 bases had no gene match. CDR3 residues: CASSLTGTSTEQFF. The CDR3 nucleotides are TGTGCCAGCAGTTTGACCGGGACTAGCACTGAGCAGTTCTTC.

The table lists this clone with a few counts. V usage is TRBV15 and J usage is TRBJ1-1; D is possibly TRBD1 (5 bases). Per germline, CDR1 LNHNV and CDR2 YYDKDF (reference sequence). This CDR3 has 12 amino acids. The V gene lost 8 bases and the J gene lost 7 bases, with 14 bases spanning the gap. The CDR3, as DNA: TGTGCCACCGCGGGGCTAGACGGTGAAGCTTTCTTT. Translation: CATAGLDGEAFF. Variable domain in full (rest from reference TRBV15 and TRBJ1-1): DAMVIQNPRYQVTQFGKPVTLSCSQTLNHNVMYWYQQKSSQAPKLLFHYYDKDFNNEADTPDNFQSRRPNTSFCFLDIRSPGLGDTAMYLCATAGLDGEAFFGQGTRLTVV.

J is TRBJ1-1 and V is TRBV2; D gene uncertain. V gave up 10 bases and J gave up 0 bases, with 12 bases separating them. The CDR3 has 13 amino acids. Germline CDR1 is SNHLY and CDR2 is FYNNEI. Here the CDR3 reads CATKHEVNTEAFF. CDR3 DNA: TGTGCCACCAAACACGAGGTGAACACTGAAGCTTTCTTT. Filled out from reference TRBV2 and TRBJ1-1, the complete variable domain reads EPEVTQTPSHQVTQMGQEVILRCVPISNHLYFYWYRQILGQKVEFLVSFYNNEISEKSEIFDDQFSVERPDGSNFTLKIRSTKLEDSAMYFCATKHEVNTEAFFGQGTRLTVV.

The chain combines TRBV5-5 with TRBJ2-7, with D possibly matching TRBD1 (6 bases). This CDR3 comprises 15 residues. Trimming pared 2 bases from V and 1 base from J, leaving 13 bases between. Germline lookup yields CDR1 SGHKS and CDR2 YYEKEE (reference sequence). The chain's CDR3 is CASSFPGHSSYEQYF. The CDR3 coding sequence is TGTGCCAGCAGCTTTCCGGGACACTCTTCCTACGAGCAGTACTTC. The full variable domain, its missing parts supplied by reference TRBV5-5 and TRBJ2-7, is DAGVTQSPTHLIKTRGQQVTLRCSPISGHKSVSWYQQVLGQGPQFIFQYYEKEERGRGNFPDRFSARQFPNYSSELNVNALLLGDSALYLCASSFPGHSSYEQYFGPGTRLTVT.

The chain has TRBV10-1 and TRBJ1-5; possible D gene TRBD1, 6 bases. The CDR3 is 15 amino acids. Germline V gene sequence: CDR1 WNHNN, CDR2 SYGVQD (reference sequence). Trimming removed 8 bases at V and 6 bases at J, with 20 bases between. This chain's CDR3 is CASLDVSGVSQPQHF. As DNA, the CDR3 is TGCGCCAGCTTGGACGTTTCAGGGGTTAGTCAGCCCCAGCATTTT.

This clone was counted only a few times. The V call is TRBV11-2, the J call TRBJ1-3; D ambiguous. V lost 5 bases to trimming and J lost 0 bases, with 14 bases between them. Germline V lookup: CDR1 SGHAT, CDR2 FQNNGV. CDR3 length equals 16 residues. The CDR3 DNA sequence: TGTGCCAGCAGCCCAAGCCTGCAATCCTCTGGAAACACCATATATTTT. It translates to CASSPSLQSSGNTIYF.

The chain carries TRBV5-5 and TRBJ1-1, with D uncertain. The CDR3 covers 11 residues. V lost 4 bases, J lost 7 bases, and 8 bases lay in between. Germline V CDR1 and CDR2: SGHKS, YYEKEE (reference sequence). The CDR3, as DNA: TGTGCCAGCAGCCCTGGAGGTGAAGCTTTCTTT. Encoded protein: CASSPGGEAFF.

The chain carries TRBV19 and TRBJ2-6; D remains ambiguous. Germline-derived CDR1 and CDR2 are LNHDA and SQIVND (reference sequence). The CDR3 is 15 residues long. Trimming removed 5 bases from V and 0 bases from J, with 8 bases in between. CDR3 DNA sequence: TGTGCCAGTAGTGCCCTAGACTCTGGGGCCAACGTCCTGACTTTC. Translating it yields CASSALDSGANVLTF.

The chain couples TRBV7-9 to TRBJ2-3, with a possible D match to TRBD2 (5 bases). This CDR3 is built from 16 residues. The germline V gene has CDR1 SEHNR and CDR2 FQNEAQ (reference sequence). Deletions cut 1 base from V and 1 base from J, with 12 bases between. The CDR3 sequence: CASSLGGDLRTDTQYF. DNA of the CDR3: TGTGCCAGCAGCTTAGGGGGAGATTTGCGCACAGATACGCAGTATTTT.

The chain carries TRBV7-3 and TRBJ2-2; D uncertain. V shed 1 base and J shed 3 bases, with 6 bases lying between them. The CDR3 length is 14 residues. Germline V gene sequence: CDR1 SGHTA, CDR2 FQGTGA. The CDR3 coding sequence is TGTGCCAGCAGCTTAAGCACGGACACCGGGGAGCTGTTTTTT. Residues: CASSLSTDTGELFF.

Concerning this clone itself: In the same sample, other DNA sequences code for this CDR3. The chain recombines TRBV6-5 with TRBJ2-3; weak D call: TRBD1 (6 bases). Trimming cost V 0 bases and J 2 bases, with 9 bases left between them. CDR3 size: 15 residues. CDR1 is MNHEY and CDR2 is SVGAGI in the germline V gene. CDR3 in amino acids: CASSYSGQLTDTQYF. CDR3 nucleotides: TGTGCCAGCAGTTACTCGGGACAACTCACAGATACGCAGTATTTT.

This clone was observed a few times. The CDR3 here is CASSFGLAGIPTQETQYF. DNA of the CDR3: TGCGCCAGCAGCTTTGGACTAGCGGGTATCCCTACCCAAGAGACCCAGTACTTC. The chain couples TRBV5-1 to TRBJ2-5; 11 bases agree with TRBD2. Germline trimming cut 2 bases from V and 1 base from J; bases unmatched to any gene: 10. The CDR3 consists of 18 residues. Germline CDR1 SGHRS, CDR2 YFSETQ.

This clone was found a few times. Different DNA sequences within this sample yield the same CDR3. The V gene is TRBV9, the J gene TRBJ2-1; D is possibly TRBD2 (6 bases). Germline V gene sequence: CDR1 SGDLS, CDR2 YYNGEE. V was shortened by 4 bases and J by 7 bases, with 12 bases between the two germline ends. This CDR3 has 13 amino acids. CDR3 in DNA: TGTGCCAGCAGCCCCTCGACTAGTAATGAGCAGTTCTTC. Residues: CASSPSTSNEQFF.

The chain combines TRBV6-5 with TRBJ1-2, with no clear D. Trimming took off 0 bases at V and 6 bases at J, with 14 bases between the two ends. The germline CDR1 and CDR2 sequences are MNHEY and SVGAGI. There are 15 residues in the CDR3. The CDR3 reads CASSYSGVSVDGYTF. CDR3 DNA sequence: TGTGCCAGCAGTTACTCAGGAGTCTCGGTGGATGGCTACACCTTC.